This T cell receptor (beta chain) was profiled in a study of CD8+ T cells in alopecia areata. On the study more broadly: Tofacitinib exposure lasted 6 to 18 months, followed by 6 months off drug.

Germline lookup yields CDR1 LGHNA and CDR2 YNFKEQ. Trimming removed 1 base from V and 8 bases from J; junction bases left unmatched: 4. This CDR3 comprises 14 residues. The treatment: oral pan-JAK inhibitor, 5-10 mg twice daily. Both peripheral blood and punch biopsies of lesional scalp skin were obtained from patients who had alopecia areata. Extraction and reverse transcription of RNA yielded cDNA as the sequencing template. Measured with immunoSEQ multiplex PCR; TCRdb has only the in-frame clones, and not every one. The table has 95,000 to 100,000 clones, about 60% seen once. The TCR sequence derives from a human donor with alopecia areata. This specimen was CD8+ T cells sorted from blood, taken at approximately week 56, from a patient treated with tofacitinib. This chain links TRBV4-2 with TRBJ1-2, with TRBD1 matching over 10 bases. This chain's CDR3 is CASSQGTGGGGYTF. CDR3 nucleotides: TGTGCCAGCAGCCAAGGGACAGGGGGTGGAGGCTACACCTTC.